This T cell receptor (beta chain) derives from a study of blood T cell repertoires in COVID-19. TCRdb keeps only in-frame clones here, not all; method: immunoSEQ multiplex PCR. The table includes 300,000 to 400,000 clones, 80% to 90% detected once. Recovery among Cohort 3 donors was established by two negative PCRs, clearance, or symptom resolution. The origin of this receptor is a man in his late teens or twenties who had recovered from COVID-19. Material: PBMCs or T cells enriched from blood (not recorded which).

The CDR3 nucleotides are TGTGCCAGCAGCTTAGTAGGTGGCAGGGGGACGGGGAGACCCCAGCATTTT. Its protein product is CASSLVGGRGTGRPQHF. The chain couples TRBV7-2 to TRBJ1-5; 7 nucleotides agree with TRBD1. This CDR3 contains 17 residues. The junction had 16 bases not matched to a gene; V was cut back by 1 base and J by 10 bases. Germline V CDR1 and CDR2: SGHTA, FQGNSA.